The 9 T cell receptor beta chains below were found in one sample sequenced in a study of shared clonotypes between healthy human individuals. TCRdb keeps only in-frame clones here, not all; method: immunoSEQ multiplex PCR. The repertoire holds fewer than 600,000 clones, with 75% to 85% as singletons. Sequencing was carried out using PBMCs. All receptors come from a woman between 40 and 55 years old in good health. Some clones in this sample may be carry-over from other donors' samples.

The gene calls are TRBV2 and TRBJ1-2, with D perhaps TRBD1 (5 bases). CDR1 and CDR2 (germline): SNHLY, FYNNEI. This CDR3 is built from 15 residues. The ends were cut back, 6 bases at V and 3 bases at J, with 17 bases in the middle. CDR3 sequence reads: CASRFRDGIDYGYTF. The CDR3 DNA reads as TGTGCCAGCAGGTTCCGGGACGGTATCGACTATGGCTACACCTTC.

This chain uses TRBV7-3 with TRBJ2-7, with TRBD2 identical over 8 bases. Germline trimming cut 2 bases from V and 0 bases from J; bases unmatched to any gene: 3. Germline CDR1 SGHTA, CDR2 FQGTGA. This CDR3 is built from 15 residues. In DNA, the CDR3 is TGTGCCAGCAGCTTAGGCGGGACTAGCTCCTACGAGCAGTACTTC. Protein: CASSLGGTSSYEQYF.

V and J are TRBV7-9 and TRBJ1-5; D unresolved. V dropped 8 bases and J dropped 4 bases, with 3 bases sitting between them. The germline CDR1 and CDR2 sequences are SEHNR and FQNEAQ (reference sequence). The CDR3 consists of 10 residues. The CDR3 reads CASRNQPQHF. The CDR3 DNA reads as TGTGCCAGCCGTAATCAGCCCCAGCATTTT.

The rearrangement links TRBV28 to TRBJ1-5; maybe TRBD1 (6 bases). The ends were cut back, 5 bases at V and 5 bases at J, with 16 bases in the middle. CDR3 length equals 15 residues. CDR1 is MDHEN and CDR2 is SYDVKM in the germline V gene. In DNA form, the CDR3 reads TGTGCCAGCAGTCGACGGACAGCAGACTATCAGCCCCAGCATTTT. Translated: CASSRRTADYQPQHF.

This chain links TRBV6-5 with TRBJ1-4; 8 nucleotides line up with TRBD1. The germline V gene encodes CDR1 MNHEY and CDR2 SVGAGI. V lost 5 bases, J lost 7 bases, and 6 bases stayed unmatched. CDR3 length: 14 residues. DNA for the CDR3: TGTGCCAGCAGTCGCAGGGGGCGAGGTGAAAAACTGTTTTTT. Residues: CASSRRGRGEKLFF.

V gene TRBV6-5 combines with J gene TRBJ1-4, with 8 nucleotides matching TRBD1. Trimming cost V 6 bases and J 8 bases; bases outside gene matches: 11. The CDR3 is 15 residues long. Per germline, CDR1 MNHEY and CDR2 SVGAGI. CDR3: CASRKRTGIGEKLFF. CDR3 in DNA: TGTGCCAGCAGAAAACGGACAGGGATAGGAGAAAAACTGTTTTTT.

The chain uses TRBV7-2 and TRBJ2-2; the match to TRBD2 covers 7 bases. CDR3 length equals 14 residues. The germline V gene encodes CDR1 SGHTA and CDR2 FQGNSA. With 2 bases clipped from V and 15 bases from J, the junction kept 12 bases outside the gene matches. The DNA for the CDR3 is TGTGCCAGCAGCTTAAGTTGGGGTGGACTAGTGTTGTTTTTT. Its protein product is CASSLSWGGLVLFF.

The rearrangement uses TRBV5-6 and TRBJ2-2; D remains ambiguous. The germline V gene encodes CDR1 SGHDT and CDR2 YYEEEE. Trimming took off 4 bases at V and 7 bases at J, with 8 bases between the two ends. The CDR3 contains 12 residues. As DNA, the CDR3 is TGTGCCAGCAGCCCGCTGGTCGGGGAGCTGTTTTTT. Translating gives CASSPLVGELFF.

This clone was picked up a small number of times. The rearrangement links TRBV27 to TRBJ2-7, with D tentatively TRBD1 (6 bases). Trimming cost V 4 bases and J 7 bases, with 17 bases left between them. This CDR3 has 14 amino acids. The germline V gene has CDR1 MNHEY and CDR2 SMNVEV (reference sequence). The CDR3 here is CASSYRDGSEEQYF. The CDR3 nucleotides are TGTGCCAGCAGTTACAGGGACGGCTCGGAAGAGCAGTACTTC.